The source of this T cell receptor (beta chain) is a study of shared clonotypes between healthy human individuals. Background on the study: Plates per donor: three CD4 naive, three CD4 memory, two CD8 naive, one CD8 memory.

Study-wide findings and caveats: Naive CD4 clonotypes were shared across a handful of donors at roughly 5.3%.

Of note for this clone: What it recognizes is unknown.

Donors were healthy HIV-negative adults without recent acute infections or vaccinations. With V trimmed by 6 bases and J by 11 bases, 11 bases remained unmatched. The germline V gene has CDR1 SQVTM and CDR2 ANQGSEA. This CDR3 is built from 13 residues. Running of the assay took place at deep level. Assay used: immunoSEQ multiplex PCR; TCRdb lists only in-frame clones, some missing. The sample includes over 850,000 clones, 75% to 85% of them seen just once. The chain carries TRBV29-1 and TRBJ1-5; the match to TRBD1 covers 9 bases. The sequence was obtained from a man aged 18-30 years in good health. Some clones in this sample may be carry-over from other donors' samples. Sequencing was done on a sample of memory CD4+ T cells from PBMCs. As to subset: CD45RA-negative fraction. The chain's CDR3 is CSVGGTGRGTQHF. DNA of the CDR3: TGCAGCGTGGGCGGGACAGGGCGAGGTACCCAGCATTTT.